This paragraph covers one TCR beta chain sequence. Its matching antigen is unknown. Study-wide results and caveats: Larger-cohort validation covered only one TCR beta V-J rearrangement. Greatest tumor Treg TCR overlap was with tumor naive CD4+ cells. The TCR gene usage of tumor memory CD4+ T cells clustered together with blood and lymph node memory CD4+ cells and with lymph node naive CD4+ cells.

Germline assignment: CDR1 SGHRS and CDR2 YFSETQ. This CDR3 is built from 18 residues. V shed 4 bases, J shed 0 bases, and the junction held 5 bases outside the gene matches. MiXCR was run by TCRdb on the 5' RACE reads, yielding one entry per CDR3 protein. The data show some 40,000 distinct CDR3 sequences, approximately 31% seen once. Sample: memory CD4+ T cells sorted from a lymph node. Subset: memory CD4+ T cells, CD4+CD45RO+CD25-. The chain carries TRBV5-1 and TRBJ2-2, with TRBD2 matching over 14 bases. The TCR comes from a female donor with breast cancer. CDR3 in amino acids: CASSLQGLAGANTGELFF. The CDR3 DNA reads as TGCGCCAGCAGCCTCCAGGGACTAGCGGGAGCGAACACCGGGGAGCTGTTTTTT.